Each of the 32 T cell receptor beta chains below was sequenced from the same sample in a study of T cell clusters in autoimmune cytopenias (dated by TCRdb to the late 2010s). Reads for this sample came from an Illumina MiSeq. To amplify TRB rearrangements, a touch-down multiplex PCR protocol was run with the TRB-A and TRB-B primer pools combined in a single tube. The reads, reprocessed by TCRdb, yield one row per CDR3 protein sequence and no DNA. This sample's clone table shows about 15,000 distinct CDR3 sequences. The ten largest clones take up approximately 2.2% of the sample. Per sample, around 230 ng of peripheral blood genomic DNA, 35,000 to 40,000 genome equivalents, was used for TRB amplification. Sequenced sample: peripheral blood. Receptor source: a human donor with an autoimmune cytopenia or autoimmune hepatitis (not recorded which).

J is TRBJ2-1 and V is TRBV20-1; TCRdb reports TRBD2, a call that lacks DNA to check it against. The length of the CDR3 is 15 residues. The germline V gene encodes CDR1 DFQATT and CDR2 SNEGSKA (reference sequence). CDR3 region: CSARMTSGSTAEQFF.

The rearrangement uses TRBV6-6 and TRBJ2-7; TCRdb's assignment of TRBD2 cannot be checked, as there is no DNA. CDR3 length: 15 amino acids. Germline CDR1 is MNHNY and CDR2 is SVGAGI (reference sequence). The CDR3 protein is CASSWGSGVSYEQYF.

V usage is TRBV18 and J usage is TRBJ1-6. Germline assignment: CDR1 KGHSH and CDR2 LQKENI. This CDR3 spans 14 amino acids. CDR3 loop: CASSPQGDNSPLHF.

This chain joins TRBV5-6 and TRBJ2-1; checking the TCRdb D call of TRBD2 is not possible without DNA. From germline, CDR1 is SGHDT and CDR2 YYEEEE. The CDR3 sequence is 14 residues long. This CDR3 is CASSIGTGLNEQFF.

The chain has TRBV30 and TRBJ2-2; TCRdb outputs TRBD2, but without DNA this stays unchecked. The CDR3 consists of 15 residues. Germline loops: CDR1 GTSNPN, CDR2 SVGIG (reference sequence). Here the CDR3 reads CAWSLSGRATGELFF.

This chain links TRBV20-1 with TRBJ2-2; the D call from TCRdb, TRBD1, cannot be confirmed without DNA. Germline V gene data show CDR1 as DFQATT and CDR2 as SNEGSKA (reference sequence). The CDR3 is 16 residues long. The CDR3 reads CSARDITGEGTGELFF.

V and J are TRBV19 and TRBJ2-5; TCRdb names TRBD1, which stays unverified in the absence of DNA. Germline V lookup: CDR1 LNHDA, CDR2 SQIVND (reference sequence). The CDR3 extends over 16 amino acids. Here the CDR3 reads CASSTPRDRGQETQYF.

The CDR3: CSGGGGPYNEQFF. The V and J genes are TRBV29-1 and TRBJ2-1; TCRdb designates TRBD1, a call that cannot be tested without DNA. Looked up from germline, CDR1 is SQVTM and CDR2 is ANQGSEA. The CDR3 spans 13 residues.

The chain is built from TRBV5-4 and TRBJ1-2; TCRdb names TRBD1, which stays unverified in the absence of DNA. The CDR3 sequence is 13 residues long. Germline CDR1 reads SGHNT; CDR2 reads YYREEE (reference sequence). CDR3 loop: CASSFGGLDGYTF.

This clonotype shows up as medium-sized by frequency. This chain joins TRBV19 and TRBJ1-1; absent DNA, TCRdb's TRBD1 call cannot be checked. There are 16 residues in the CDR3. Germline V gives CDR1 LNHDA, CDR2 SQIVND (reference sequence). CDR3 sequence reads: CASTILGQGGSSEAFF.

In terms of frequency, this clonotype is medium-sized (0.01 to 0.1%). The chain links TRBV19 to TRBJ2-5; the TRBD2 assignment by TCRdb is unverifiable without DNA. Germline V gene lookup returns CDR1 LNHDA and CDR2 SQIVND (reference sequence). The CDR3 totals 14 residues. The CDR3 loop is CASSRTSGTETQYF. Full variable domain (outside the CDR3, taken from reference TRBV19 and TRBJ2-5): DGGITQSPKYLFRKEGQNVTLSCEQNLNHDAMYWYRQDPGQGLRLIYYSQIVNDFQKGDIAEGYSVSREKKESFPLTVTSAQKNPTAFYLCASSRTSGTETQYFGPGTRLLVL.

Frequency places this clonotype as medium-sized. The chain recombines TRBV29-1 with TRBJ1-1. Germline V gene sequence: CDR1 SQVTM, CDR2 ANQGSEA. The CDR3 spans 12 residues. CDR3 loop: CSAGRLNTEAFF.

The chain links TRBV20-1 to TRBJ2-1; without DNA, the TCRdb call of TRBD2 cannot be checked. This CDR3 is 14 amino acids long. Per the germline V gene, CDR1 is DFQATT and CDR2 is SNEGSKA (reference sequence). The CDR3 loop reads CSARTSGRSYEQYF.

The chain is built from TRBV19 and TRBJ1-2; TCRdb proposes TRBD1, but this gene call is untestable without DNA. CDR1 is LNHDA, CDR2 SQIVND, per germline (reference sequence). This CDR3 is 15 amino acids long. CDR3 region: CASSRTGTANYGYTF. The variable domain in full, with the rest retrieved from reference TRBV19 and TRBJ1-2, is DGGITQSPKYLFRKEGQNVTLSCEQNLNHDAMYWYRQDPGQGLRLIYYSQIVNDFQKGDIAEGYSVSREKKESFPLTVTSAQKNPTAFYLCASSRTGTANYGYTFGSGTRLTVV.

This CDR3 is CSADGQQGADGEKLFF. The rearrangement uses TRBV20-1 and TRBJ1-4; without DNA, the TCRdb call of TRBD1 cannot be checked. CDR1 and CDR2 from the germline V gene are DFQATT and SNEGSKA (reference sequence). The CDR3 contains 16 residues.

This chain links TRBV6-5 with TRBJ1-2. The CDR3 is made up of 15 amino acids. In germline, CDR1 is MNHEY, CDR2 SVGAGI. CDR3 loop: CASSLYNRPNYGYTF.

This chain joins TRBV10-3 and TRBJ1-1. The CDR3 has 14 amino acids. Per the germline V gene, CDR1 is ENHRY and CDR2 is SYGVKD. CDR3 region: CAISSTGLNTEAFF.

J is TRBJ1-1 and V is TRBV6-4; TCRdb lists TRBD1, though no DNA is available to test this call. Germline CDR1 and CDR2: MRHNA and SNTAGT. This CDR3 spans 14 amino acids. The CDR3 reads CASSRDRVNTEAFF.

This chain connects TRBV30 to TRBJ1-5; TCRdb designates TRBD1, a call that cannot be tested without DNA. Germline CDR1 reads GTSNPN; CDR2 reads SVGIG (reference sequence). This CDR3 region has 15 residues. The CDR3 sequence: CAWSGPGASNQPQHF.

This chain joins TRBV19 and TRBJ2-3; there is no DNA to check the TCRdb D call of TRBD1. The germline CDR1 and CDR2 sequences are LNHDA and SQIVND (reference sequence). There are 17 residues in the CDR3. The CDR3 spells CASSTLDSLSSTDTQYF.

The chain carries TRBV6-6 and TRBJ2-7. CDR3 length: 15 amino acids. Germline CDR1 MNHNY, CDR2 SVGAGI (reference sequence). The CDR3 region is CASSPLVDVTYEQYF.

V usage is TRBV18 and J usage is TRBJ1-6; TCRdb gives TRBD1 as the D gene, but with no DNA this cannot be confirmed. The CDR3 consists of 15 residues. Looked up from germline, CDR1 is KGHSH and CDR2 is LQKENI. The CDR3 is CASSPWDSDNSPLHF.

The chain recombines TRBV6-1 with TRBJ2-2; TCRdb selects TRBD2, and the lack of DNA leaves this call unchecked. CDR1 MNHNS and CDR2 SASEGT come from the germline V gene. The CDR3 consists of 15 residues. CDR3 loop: CASSKLAANTGELFF.

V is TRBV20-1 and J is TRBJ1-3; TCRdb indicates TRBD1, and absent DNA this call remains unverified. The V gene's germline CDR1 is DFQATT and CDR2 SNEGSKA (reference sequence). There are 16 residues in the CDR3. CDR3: CSASLDRVGAGNTIYF.

CDR3 amino acids: CSARMLGNEQFF. V gene TRBV20-1 combines with J gene TRBJ2-1; as DNA is missing, the TRBD2 call by TCRdb cannot be tested. The CDR3 totals 12 residues. Germline V gene data show CDR1 as DFQATT and CDR2 as SNEGSKA (reference sequence).

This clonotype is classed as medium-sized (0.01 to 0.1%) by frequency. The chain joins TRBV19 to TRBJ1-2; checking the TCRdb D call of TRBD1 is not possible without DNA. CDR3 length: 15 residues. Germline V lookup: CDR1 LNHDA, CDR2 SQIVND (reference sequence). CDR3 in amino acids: CASTRAGQMFDGYTF.

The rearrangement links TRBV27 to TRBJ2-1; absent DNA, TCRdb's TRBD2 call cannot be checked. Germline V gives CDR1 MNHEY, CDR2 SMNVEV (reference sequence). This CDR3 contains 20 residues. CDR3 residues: CASSTGLAGGPGSSYNEQFF.

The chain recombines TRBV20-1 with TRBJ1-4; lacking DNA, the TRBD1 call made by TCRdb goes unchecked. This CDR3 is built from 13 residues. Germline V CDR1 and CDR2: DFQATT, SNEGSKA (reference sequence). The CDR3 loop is CSAHQGASEKLFF.

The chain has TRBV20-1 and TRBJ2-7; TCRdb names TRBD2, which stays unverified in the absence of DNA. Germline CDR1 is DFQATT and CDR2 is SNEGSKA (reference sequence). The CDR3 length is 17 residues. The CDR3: CSARDRLAGGWTGEQYF.

The CDR3 sequence is CASSLDGTSGTPRRTQYF. The chain is built from TRBV11-2 and TRBJ2-5; with no DNA, the TCRdb D assignment of TRBD2 cannot be verified. Germline V gene sequence: CDR1 SGHAT, CDR2 FQNNGV. The CDR3 is 18 amino acids. The variable domain in full, with the rest retrieved from reference TRBV11-2 and TRBJ2-5, is EAGVAQSPRYKIIEKRQSVAFWCNPISGHATLYWYQQILGQGPKLLIQFQNNGVVDDSQLPKDRFSAERLKGVDSTLKIQPAKLEDSAVYLCASSLDGTSGTPRRTQYFGPGTRLLVL.

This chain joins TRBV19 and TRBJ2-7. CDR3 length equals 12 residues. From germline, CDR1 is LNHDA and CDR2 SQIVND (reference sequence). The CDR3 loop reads CASSTLSSIQYF.

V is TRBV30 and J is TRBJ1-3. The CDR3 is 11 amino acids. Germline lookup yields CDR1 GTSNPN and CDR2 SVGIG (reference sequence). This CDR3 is CAWSKGNTIYF. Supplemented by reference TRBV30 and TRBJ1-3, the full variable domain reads SQTIHQWPATLVQPVGSPLSLECTVEGTSNPNLYWYRQAAGRGLQLLFYSVGIGQISSEVPQNLSASRPQDRQFILSSKKLLLSDSGFYLCAWSKGNTIYFGEGSWLTVV.